This T cell receptor (beta chain) was documented in a study of T cells after yellow fever vaccination. Trimming left V 0 bases short and J 5 bases short, with 17 bases between. This CDR3 has 17 residues. CDR1 and CDR2 from the germline V gene are MNHEY and SVGAGI. TCRdb independently ran MiXCR on the 5' RACE reads; one entry per CDR3 protein. This repertoire shows 500,000 to 700,000 distinct CDR3 sequences, 15% to 20% found once; its top ten account for more than 13%. The V gene is TRBV6-5, the J gene TRBJ2-1; D might be TRBD2 (6 bases). Here the sequenced sample was PBMCs, taken 15 days after the yellow fever booster vaccination. The sequence derives from a man aged 25 to 40 who received the YFV17D yellow fever vaccine. CDR3 protein: CASSYSIQRAIDNEQFF. The CDR3 bases are TGTGCCAGCAGTTACTCGATACAGCGGGCTATTGACAATGAGCAGTTCTTC.